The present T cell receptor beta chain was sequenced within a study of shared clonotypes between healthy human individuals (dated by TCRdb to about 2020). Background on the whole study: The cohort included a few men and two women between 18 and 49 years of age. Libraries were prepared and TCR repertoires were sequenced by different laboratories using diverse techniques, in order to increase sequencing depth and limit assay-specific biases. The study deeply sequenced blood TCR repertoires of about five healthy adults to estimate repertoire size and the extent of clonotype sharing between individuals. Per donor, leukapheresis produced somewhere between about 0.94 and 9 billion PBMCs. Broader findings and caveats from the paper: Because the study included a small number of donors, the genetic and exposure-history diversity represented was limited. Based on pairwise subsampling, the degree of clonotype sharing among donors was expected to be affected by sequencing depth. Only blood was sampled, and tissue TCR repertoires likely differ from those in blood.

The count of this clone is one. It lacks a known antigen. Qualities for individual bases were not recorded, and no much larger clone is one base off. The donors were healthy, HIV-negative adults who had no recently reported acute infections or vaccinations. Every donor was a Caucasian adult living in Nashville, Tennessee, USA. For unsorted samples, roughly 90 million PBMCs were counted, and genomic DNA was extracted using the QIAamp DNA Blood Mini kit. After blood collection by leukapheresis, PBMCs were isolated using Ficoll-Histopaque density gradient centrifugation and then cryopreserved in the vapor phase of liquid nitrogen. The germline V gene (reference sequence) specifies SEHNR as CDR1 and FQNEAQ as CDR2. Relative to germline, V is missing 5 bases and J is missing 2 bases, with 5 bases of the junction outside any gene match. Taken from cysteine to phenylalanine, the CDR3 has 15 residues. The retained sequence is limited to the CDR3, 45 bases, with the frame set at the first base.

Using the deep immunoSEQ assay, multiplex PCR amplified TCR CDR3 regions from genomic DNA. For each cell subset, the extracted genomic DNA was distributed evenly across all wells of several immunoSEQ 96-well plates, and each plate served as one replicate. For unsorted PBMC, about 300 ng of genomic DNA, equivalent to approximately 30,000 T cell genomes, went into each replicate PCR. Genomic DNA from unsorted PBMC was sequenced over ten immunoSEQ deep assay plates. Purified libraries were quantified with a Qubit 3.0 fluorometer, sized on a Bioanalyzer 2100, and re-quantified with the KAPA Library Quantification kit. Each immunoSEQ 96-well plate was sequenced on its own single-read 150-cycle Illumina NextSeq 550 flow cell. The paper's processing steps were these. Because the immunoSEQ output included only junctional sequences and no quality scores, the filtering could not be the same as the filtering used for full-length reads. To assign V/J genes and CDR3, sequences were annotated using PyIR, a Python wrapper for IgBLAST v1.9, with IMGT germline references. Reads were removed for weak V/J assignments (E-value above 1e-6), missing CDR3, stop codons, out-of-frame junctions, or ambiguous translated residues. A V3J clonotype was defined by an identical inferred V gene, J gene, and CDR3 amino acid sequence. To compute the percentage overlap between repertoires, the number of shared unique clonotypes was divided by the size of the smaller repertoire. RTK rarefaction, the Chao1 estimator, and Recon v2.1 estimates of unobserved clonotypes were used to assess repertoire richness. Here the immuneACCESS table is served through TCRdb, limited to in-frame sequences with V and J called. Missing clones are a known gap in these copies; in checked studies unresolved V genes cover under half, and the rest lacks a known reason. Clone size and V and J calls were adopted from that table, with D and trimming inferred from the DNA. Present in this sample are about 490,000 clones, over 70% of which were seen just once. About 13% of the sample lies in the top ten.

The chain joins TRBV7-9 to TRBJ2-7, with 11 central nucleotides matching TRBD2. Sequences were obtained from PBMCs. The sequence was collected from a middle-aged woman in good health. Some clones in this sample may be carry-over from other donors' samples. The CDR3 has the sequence CASSSGLAGAYEQYF. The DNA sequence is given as TGTGCCAGCAGCAGCGGACTAGCGGGTGCCTACGAGCAGTACTTC.